Listed below are T cell receptor beta chains from one sample, sequenced in a study of T cells after posttransplantation cyclophosphamide. The method was immunoSEQ multiplex PCR; TCRdb's version includes in-frame clones alone and lacks a portion of them. The sample consists of just over 15,000 clones, roughly 83% of them appearing once. This material consisted of PBMCs, taken 350 to 400 days after allogeneic stem cell transplant with calcineurin inhibitor and methotrexate. The source of these receptors is a young adult male patient who received an allogeneic stem cell transplant from a related donor, was CMV-positive, and had no GVHD. The graft donor may account for some of the T cells. CDR3s include the opening cysteine and the closing phenylalanine or tryptophan. A D gene is named only where the DNA matches it firmly. Some rows mark clone size as missing; the rest say once, few, many or name a class of expanded clone.

TRBV5-1	.	TRBJ2-1	.	CASSPNQRGSYSKQFF	TGCGCCAGCAGCCCTAATCAGCGAGGGTCCTACAGTAAGCAGTTCTTC
TRBV4-2	.	TRBJ2-5	.	CASSRVGGRQETQYF	TGTGCCAGCAGCCGGGTGGGAGGCAGACAAGAGACCCAGTACTTC
TRBV30	.	TRBJ2-1	TRBD2	CAWVSGRRYNEQFF	TGTGCCTGGGTTAGCGGGAGACGGTACAATGAGCAGTTCTTC
TRBV4-3	.	TRBJ1-5	TRBD1	CASSQETGGFQPQHF	TGCGCCAGCAGCCAAGAAACAGGGGGCTTTCAGCCCCAGCATTTT
TRBV29-1	.	TRBJ2-5	.	CSGVGATQYF	TGCAGCGGGGTGGGAGCGACCCAGTACTTC
TRBV4-1	.	TRBJ2-1	TRBD2	CASSQGGLAAYNEQFF	TGCGCCAGCAGCCAAGGGGGACTAGCGGCCTACAATGAGCAGTTCTTC
TRBV5-1	once	TRBJ2-2	.	CASSPPGLNTGELFF	TGCGCCAGCAGCCCACCGGGACTCAACACCGGGGAGCTGTTTTTT
TRBV28	few	TRBJ2-2	.	CASSLGGPGELFF	TGTGCCAGCAGTTTGGGAGGACCAGGGGAGCTGTTTTTT
TRBV10-3	once	TRBJ2-3	.	CAISERAGGTDTQYF	TGTGCCATCAGTGAGCGGGCAGGGGGCACAGATACGCAGTATTTT
TRBV6-5	.	TRBJ1-5	TRBD1	CASWDSPYSNQPQHF	TGTGCCAGCTGGGACAGCCCGTATAGCAATCAGCCCCAGCATTTT
TRBV28	.	TRBJ1-4	TRBD1	CASSLPGQPTNEKLFF	TGTGCCAGCAGTTTACCGGGACAGCCAACTAATGAAAAACTGTTTTTT
TRBV13	.	TRBJ2-7	TRBD1	CASSSEQGRISYEQYF	TGTGCCAGCAGCTCAGAACAGGGGCGAATATCCTACGAGCAGTACTTC
TRBV5-4	.	TRBJ2-1	TRBD2	CASSLEWTSVEQFF	TGTGCCAGCAGCTTGGAATGGACTAGCGTTGAGCAGTTCTTC
TRBV7-9	.	TRBJ1-1	.	CASSFYYEKAFF	TGTGCCAGCAGCTTTTACTACGAGAAAGCTTTCTTT
TRBV5-1	.	TRBJ2-2	TRBD2	CASSRLGGTGELFF	TGCGCCAGCAGCCGGCTGGGAGGGACCGGGGAGCTGTTTTTT
TRBV9	.	TRBJ2-5	.	CASSPRGGVQETQYF	TGTGCCAGCAGCCCCCGAGGGGGAGTTCAAGAGACCCAGTACTTC
TRBV18	.	TRBJ2-3	TRBD2	CASSLRTGTSGRRADTQYF	TGTGCCAGCTCTCTACGAACCGGGACTAGCGGGAGACGGGCAGATACGCAGTATTTT
TRBV7-9	.	TRBJ2-5	TRBD2	CASSRGLAGTFSEETQYF	TGTGCCAGCAGCCGGGGGCTAGCGGGAACTTTTTCGGAAGAGACCCAGTACTTC
TRBV6-5	.	TRBJ1-5	.	CAHGAGGFQPQHF	TGTGCCCACGGGGCGGGGGGGTTTCAGCCCCAGCATTTT
TRBV6-1	.	TRBJ1-1	TRBD1	CAGQGQENTEAFF	TGTGCCGGCCAGGGACAGGAGAACACTGAAGCTTTCTTT
TRBV7-8	.	TRBJ2-2	.	CASSLVWTASNTGELFF	TGTGCCAGCAGCTTAGTGTGGACAGCGTCGAACACCGGGGAGCTGTTTTTT
TRBV9	.	TRBJ2-7	TRBD1	CASSGGGRDRVNEQYF	TGTGCCAGCAGCGGGGGGGGTAGGGACAGGGTCAACGAGCAGTACTTC
TRBV21-1	.	TRBJ2-3	.	CASSKERPEGLAGTDTQYF	TGTGCCAGCAGCAAAGAAAGGCCAGAAGGACTAGCGGGCACAGATACGCAGTATTTT
TRBV28	.	TRBJ2-1	.	CATKGPGGREQFF	TGTGCCACCAAGGGACCCGGGGGGCGTGAGCAGTTCTTC
TRBV28	.	TRBJ1-2	TRBD1	CASTPDRQIYGYTF	TGTGCCAGCACCCCGGACAGGCAGATCTATGGCTACACCTTC
TRBV6-6	.	TRBJ2-3	TRBD1	CASSAGQGMGTDTQYF	TGTGCCAGCAGTGCAGGACAGGGGATGGGCACAGATACGCAGTATTTT
TRBV7-3	.	TRBJ2-7	.	CASSPQPGVSYEQYF	TGTGCCAGCAGCCCCCAACCGGGAGTCTCCTACGAGCAGTACTTC
TRBV28	.	TRBJ1-2	.	CASSITGTSVYGYTF	TGTGCCAGCAGCATTACCGGGACATCGGTCTATGGCTACACCTTC
TRBV15	.	TRBJ2-3	TRBD2	CATSRDPRTSGGTDTQYF	TGTGCCACCAGCAGAGACCCCCGGACTAGCGGGGGAACAGATACGCAGTATTTT
TRBV19	few	TRBJ1-2	TRBD1	CASRTRQGAEGYTF	TGTGCCAGTAGGACACGACAGGGGGCAGAAGGCTACACCTTC
TRBV27	.	TRBJ1-1	.	CASSSGLKMNTEAFF	TGTGCCAGCAGTTCAGGGCTCAAGATGAACACTGAAGCTTTCTTT
TRBV7-2	.	TRBJ2-7	TRBD2	CASSLWGGEQYF	TGTGCCAGCAGCTTATGGGGGGGGGAGCAGTACTTC
TRBV30	.	TRBJ2-5	.	CAWSVRSPRQETQYF	TGTGCCTGGAGTGTACGGTCCCCCCGCCAAGAGACCCAGTACTTC
TRBV4-1	.	TRBJ1-1	.	CASSPMGAGSNTEAFF	TGCGCCAGCAGCCCAATGGGGGCAGGGTCGAACACTGAAGCTTTCTTT
TRBV2	.	TRBJ2-2	TRBD1	CASSVTGGPGELFF	TGTGCCAGCAGTGTTACAGGGGGCCCCGGGGAGCTGTTTTTT
TRBV4-3	.	TRBJ2-1	.	CASSHGYPLYSEQFF	TGCGCCAGCAGCCACGGCTACCCTCTTTACAGTGAGCAGTTCTTC
TRBV11-1	.	TRBJ2-1	TRBD2	CASSHRTGTSRESEQFF	TGTGCCAGCAGCCACCGAACGGGGACTAGCAGAGAAAGTGAGCAGTTCTTC